This entry lists 2 T cell receptor beta chains sequenced from one sample in a study of blood T cell repertoires in COVID-19. The data were produced by immunoSEQ multiplex PCR, yet TCRdb's version contains in-frame clones alone and is incomplete. Of around 200,000 clones listed, more than 80% are singletons. Sequenced sample: peripheral blood. The receptors were sampled from a human donor in a cohort sampled during active COVID-19.

V usage is TRBV9 and J usage is TRBJ2-1, with D perhaps matching TRBD1 (5 bases). This CDR3 has 14 residues. Germline loops: CDR1 SGDLS, CDR2 YYNGEE. Trimming pared 5 bases from V and 5 bases from J, leaving 14 bases between. CDR3 amino acids: CASSQGVVDNEQFF. The DNA of the CDR3 is TGTGCCAGCAGTCAAGGGGTGGTGGACAATGAGCAGTTCTTC. The variable domain in full, with the rest retrieved from reference TRBV9 and TRBJ2-1, is DSGVTQTPKHLITATGQRVTLRCSPRSGDLSVYWYQQSLDQGLQFLIQYYNGEERAKGNILERFSAQQFPDLHSELNLSSLELGDSALYFCASSQGVVDNEQFFGPGTRLTVL.

V is TRBV29-1 and J is TRBJ1-3; unclear D gene. Germline CDR1 reads SQVTM; CDR2 reads ANQGSEA. Trimming took 6 bases from V and 0 from J, leaving 12 bases between them. This CDR3 spans 14 amino acids. This CDR3 reads CSVAGSRSGNTIYF. DNA for the CDR3: TGCAGCGTGGCCGGGAGCCGCTCTGGAAACACCATATATTTT.